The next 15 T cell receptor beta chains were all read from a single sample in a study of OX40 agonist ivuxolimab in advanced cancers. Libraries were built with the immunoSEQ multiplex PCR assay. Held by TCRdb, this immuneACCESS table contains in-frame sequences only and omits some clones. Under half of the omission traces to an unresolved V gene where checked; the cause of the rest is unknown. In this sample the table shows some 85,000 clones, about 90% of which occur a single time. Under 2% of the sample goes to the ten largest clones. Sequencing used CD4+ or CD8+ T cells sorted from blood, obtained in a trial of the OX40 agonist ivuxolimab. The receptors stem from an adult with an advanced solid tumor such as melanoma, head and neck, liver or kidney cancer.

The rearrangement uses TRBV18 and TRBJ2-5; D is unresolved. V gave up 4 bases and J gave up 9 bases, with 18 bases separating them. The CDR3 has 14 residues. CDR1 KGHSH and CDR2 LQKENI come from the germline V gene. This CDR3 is CASSQGHQERSQYF. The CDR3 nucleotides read TGTGCCAGCTCACAAGGCCACCAAGAGAGATCCCAGTACTTC.

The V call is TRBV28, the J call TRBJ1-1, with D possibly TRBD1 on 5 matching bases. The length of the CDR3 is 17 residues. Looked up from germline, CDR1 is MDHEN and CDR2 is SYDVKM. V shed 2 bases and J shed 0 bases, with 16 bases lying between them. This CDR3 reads CASSLVGVGFMNTEAFF. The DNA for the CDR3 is TGTGCCAGCAGTTTAGTAGGGGTGGGATTCATGAACACTGAAGCTTTCTTT.

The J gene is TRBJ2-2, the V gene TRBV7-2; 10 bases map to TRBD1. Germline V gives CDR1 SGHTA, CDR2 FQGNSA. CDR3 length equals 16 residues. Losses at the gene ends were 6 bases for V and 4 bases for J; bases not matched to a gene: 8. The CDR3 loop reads CASRRDRTGGTGELFF. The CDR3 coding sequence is TGTGCCAGCAGACGAGATCGGACAGGGGGCACCGGGGAGCTGTTTTTT.

The CDR3 loop reads CASSALWRGTITTGELFF. The CDR3 DNA reads as TGTGCCAGCAGTGCCCTTTGGCGGGGCACAATTACCACCGGGGAGCTGTTTTTT. The J gene is TRBJ2-2, the V gene TRBV28, with a weak D call TRBD2 (6 bases). Germline V gene lookup returns CDR1 MDHEN and CDR2 SYDVKM. This CDR3 is built from 18 residues. V dropped 5 bases and J dropped 4 bases, with 23 bases sitting between them.

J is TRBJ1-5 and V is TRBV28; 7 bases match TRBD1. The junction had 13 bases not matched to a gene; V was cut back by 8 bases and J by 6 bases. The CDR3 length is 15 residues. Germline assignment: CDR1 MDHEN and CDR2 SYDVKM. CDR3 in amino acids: CASRSDRAGGQPQHF. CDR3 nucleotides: TGTGCCAGCCGTTCAGACAGGGCCGGGGGTCAGCCCCAGCATTTT. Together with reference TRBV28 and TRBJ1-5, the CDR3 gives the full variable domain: DVKVTQSSRYLVKRTGEKVFLECVQDMDHENMFWYRQDPGLGLRLIYFSYDVKMKEKGDIPEGYSVSREKKERFSLILESASTNQTSMYLCASRSDRAGGQPQHFGDGTRLSIL.

The CDR3 loop is CASSPGHNTPAEAFF. DNA of the CDR3: TGTGCCAGCAGCCCGGGACATAATACCCCCGCTGAAGCTTTCTTT. The rearrangement uses TRBV5-5 and TRBJ1-1; D might be TRBD1 (6 bases). V was pared by 4 bases and J by 6 bases, with 19 bases between. The germline V gene has CDR1 SGHKS and CDR2 YYEKEE (reference sequence). CDR3 length: 15 amino acids.

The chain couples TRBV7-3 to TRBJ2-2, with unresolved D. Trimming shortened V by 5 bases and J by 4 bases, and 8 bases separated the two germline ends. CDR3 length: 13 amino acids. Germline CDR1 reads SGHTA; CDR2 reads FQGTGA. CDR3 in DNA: TGTGCCAGCAGCGATCGAGGCACCGGGGAGCTGTTTTTT. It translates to CASSDRGTGELFF.

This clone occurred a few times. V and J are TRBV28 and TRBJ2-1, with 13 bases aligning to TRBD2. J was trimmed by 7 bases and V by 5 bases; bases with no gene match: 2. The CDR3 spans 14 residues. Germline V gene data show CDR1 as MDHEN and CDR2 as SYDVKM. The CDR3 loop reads CASSRTSGRNEQFF. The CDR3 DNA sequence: TGTGCCAGCAGTAGGACTAGCGGGAGAAATGAGCAGTTCTTC.

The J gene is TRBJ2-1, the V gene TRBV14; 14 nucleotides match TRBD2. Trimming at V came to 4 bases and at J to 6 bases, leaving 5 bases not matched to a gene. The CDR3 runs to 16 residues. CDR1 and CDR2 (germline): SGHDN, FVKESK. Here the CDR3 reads CASSPGLAGVSNEQFF. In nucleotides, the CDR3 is TGTGCCAGCAGCCCGGGACTAGCGGGAGTCTCCAATGAGCAGTTCTTC.

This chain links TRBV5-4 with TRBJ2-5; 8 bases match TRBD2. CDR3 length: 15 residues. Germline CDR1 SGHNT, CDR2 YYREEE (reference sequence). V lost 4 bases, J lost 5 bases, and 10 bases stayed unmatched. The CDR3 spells CASSGIAGFGETQYF. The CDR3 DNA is TGTGCCAGCAGCGGAATAGCGGGATTCGGGGAGACCCAGTACTTC. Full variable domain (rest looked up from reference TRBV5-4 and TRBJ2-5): ETGVTQSPTHLIKTRGQQVTLRCSSQSGHNTVSWYQQALGQGPQFIFQYYREEENGRGNFPPRFSGLQFPNYSSELNVNALELDDSALYLCASSGIAGFGETQYFGPGTRLLVL.

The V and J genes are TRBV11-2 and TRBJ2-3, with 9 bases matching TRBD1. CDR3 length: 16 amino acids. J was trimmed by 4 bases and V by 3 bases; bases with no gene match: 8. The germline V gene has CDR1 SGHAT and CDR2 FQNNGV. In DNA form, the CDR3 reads TGTGCCAGCAGCTTCCAGCCGACAGGGGGAGCAGATACGCAGTATTTT. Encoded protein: CASSFQPTGGADTQYF. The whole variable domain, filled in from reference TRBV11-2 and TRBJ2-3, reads EAGVAQSPRYKIIEKRQSVAFWCNPISGHATLYWYQQILGQGPKLLIQFQNNGVVDDSQLPKDRFSAERLKGVDSTLKIQPAKLEDSAVYLCASSFQPTGGADTQYFGPGTRLTVL.

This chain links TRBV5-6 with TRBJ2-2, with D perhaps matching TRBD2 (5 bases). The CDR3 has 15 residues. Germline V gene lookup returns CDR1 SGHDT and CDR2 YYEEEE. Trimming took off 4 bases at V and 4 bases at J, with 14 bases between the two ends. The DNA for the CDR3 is TGTGCCAGCAGCCGGTCGCTGGGAGCCACCGGGGAGCTGTTTTTT. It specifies CASSRSLGATGELFF.

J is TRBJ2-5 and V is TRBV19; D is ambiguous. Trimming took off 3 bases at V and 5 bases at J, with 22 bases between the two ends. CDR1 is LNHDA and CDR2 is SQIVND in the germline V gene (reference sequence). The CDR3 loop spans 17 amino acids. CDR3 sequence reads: CASSMPDNDPWAETQYF. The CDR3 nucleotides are TGTGCCAGTAGTATGCCGGATAATGATCCCTGGGCTGAGACCCAGTACTTC.

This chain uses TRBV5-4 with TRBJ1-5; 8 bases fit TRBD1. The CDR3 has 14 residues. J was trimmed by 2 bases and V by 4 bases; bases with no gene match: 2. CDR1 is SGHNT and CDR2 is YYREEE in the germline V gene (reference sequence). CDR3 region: CASSMTGGNQPQHF. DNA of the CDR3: TGTGCCAGCAGCATGACAGGGGGCAATCAGCCCCAGCATTTT.

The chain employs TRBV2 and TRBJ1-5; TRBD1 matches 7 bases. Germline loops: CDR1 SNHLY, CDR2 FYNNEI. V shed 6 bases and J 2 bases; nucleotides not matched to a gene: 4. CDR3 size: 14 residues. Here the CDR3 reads CASRQGEGNQPQHF. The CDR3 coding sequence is TGTGCCAGCAGGCAGGGGGAAGGCAATCAGCCCCAGCATTTT.